The 27 T cell receptor beta chains listed next were all sequenced from one sample in a study of cytomegalovirus exposure and HLA in healthy donors. In the PCR, 60 Vbeta and 13 Jbeta primers were used. TCRdb's copy holds only in-frame clones and misses some; the assay was immunoSEQ multiplex PCR. The table records some 150,000 clones, approximately 77% of them present only once. Sequenced sample: PBMCs. The source of these receptors is a woman aged 40 to 49 in good health and CMV-seronegative.

This clone was seen a handful of times. This sequence joins TRBV18 and TRBJ1-2, with 7 bases that match TRBD1. CDR3 length equals 15 residues. V shed 5 bases and J 0 bases; nucleotides not matched to a gene: 6. Germline CDR1 KGHSH, CDR2 LQKENI. CDR3 amino acids: CASSDTQGANYGYTF. The CDR3 bases are TGTGCCAGCTCAGATACCCAGGGGGCTAACTATGGCTACACCTTC.

This chain connects TRBV28 to TRBJ2-7, with TRBD2 matching over 12 bases. The V segment lost 10 bases and the J segment 3 bases; nucleotides outside the gene matches: 16. There are 17 residues in the CDR3. Germline V gene lookup returns CDR1 MDHEN and CDR2 SYDVKM. The CDR3 loop reads CATSTASGGALNYEQYF. CDR3 DNA sequence: TGTGCCACCTCCACGGCTAGCGGGGGGGCTTTAAACTACGAGCAGTACTTC.

The rearrangement uses TRBV9 and TRBJ1-6; D remains unclear. Germline CDR1 and CDR2: SGDLS and YYNGEE. The CDR3 has 14 amino acids. The germline V and J ends were trimmed by 0 bases and 6 bases, with 7 bases remaining between them. CDR3 nucleotides: TGTGCCAGCAGCGTAGGGGCAGCTAATTCACCCCTCCACTTT. It translates to CASSVGAANSPLHF.

This sequence joins TRBV6-5 and TRBJ2-7; 10 bases match TRBD1. The CDR3 has 14 amino acids. V shed 3 bases, J shed 3 bases, and the junction held 2 bases outside the gene matches. From germline, CDR1 is MNHEY and CDR2 SVGAGI. Here the CDR3 DNA reads TGTGCCAGCAGTTATGGGGACAGGGGCTACGAGCAGTACTTC. Protein product: CASSYGDRGYEQYF.

This chain links TRBV6-1 with TRBJ1-2, with D tentatively TRBD1 (6 bases). Germline V CDR1 and CDR2: MNHNS, SASEGT. This CDR3 contains 14 residues. V dropped 1 base and J dropped 5 bases, with 11 bases sitting between them. The CDR3 here is CASSEGTAAYGYTF. The CDR3 coding sequence is TGTGCCAGCAGTGAAGGGACAGCAGCTTATGGCTACACCTTC.

The J gene is TRBJ1-2, the V gene TRBV19; 8 nucleotides match TRBD1. Trimming removed 0 bases from V and 7 bases from J; junction bases left unmatched: 4. This CDR3 is 14 amino acids long. In germline, CDR1 is LNHDA, CDR2 SQIVND (reference sequence). In nucleotides, the CDR3 is TGTGCCAGTAGTATAGAAGGCAGGGGGCCTGGCTACACCTTC. It translates to CASSIEGRGPGYTF.

This clone was recorded once. A read error may produce the germline difference seen at one junction end. J is TRBJ2-5 and V is TRBV29-1; TRBD1 agrees at 10 bases. The V gene's germline CDR1 is SQVTM and CDR2 ANQGSEA. The CDR3 contains 15 residues. DNA for the CDR3: TGCAGCGTCGAAGGGACAGGGGCGAACCAAGAGACCCAGTACTTC. Translating it yields CSVEGTGANQETQYF. Drawing the rest from reference TRBV29-1 and TRBJ2-5, the complete variable domain is SAVISQKPSRDICQRGTSLTIQCQVDSQVTMMFWYRQQPGQSLTLIATANQGSEATYESGFVIDKFPISRPNLTFSTLTVSNMSPEDSSIYLCSVEGTGANQETQYFGPGTRLLVL.

The chain has TRBV5-1 and TRBJ1-2; 9 positions agree with TRBD1. V trimming: 4 bases; J trimming: 4 bases; junction bases outside the gene matches: 5. CDR1 SGHRS and CDR2 YFSETQ come from the germline V gene. The CDR3 has 14 residues. CDR3 DNA: TGCGCCAGCAGCGGGGGACAGGGAAGCTATGGCTACACCTTC. Translation: CASSGGQGSYGYTF.

J is TRBJ2-1 and V is TRBV7-9; possible D gene TRBD2, 7 bases. Between the trimmed V and J ends, which lost 3 bases and 8 bases, there was a span of 11 bases. This CDR3 is built from 13 residues. CDR1 and CDR2 (germline): SEHNR, FQNEAQ (reference sequence). The CDR3 loop is CASSFWGGHEQFF. The CDR3 DNA reads TGTGCCAGCAGCTTTTGGGGGGGCCATGAGCAGTTCTTC.

The rearrangement uses TRBV5-4 and TRBJ1-1, with D uncertain. Trimming removed 1 base from V and 0 bases from J, with 7 bases in between. Germline V gene lookup returns CDR1 SGHNT and CDR2 YYREEE (reference sequence). The CDR3 runs to 14 residues. CDR3 DNA: TGTGCCAGCAGCTTGAGGGAGGTGAACACTGAAGCTTTCTTT. This gives the protein CASSLREVNTEAFF.

The chain uses TRBV7-9 and TRBJ2-3, with unresolved D. The CDR3 has 16 residues. V was clipped by 4 bases and J by 0 bases, with 14 bases between them. Germline CDR1 SEHNR, CDR2 FQNEAQ (reference sequence). This CDR3 reads CASSSGIKSSTDTQYF. The CDR3 DNA reads as TGTGCCAGCAGCTCGGGTATAAAATCTAGCACAGATACGCAGTATTTT.

The chain joins TRBV5-6 to TRBJ2-7; tentatively, D is TRBD1 (6 bases). V lost 4 bases and J 3 bases, leaving 17 bases between the germline ends. Germline V gene lookup returns CDR1 SGHDT and CDR2 YYEEEE. The CDR3 contains 15 residues. DNA of the CDR3: TGTGCCAGCAGCCAAAAACCACAGGGAGACTACGAGCAGTACTTC. Translation: CASSQKPQGDYEQYF.

This clone turned up a few times. The chain employs TRBV18 and TRBJ2-3; D gene unclear. The CDR3 loop spans 15 amino acids. The ends were cut back, 3 bases at V and 0 bases at J, with 10 bases in the middle. Germline V gene data show CDR1 as KGHSH and CDR2 as LQKENI. Here the CDR3 DNA reads TGTGCCAGCTCACCTGCATACATCAGCACAGATACGCAGTATTTT. Protein product: CASSPAYISTDTQYF.

The gene calls are TRBV4-1 and TRBJ2-7, with D tentatively TRBD1 (6 bases). Between the trimmed V and J ends, which lost 0 bases and 7 bases, there was a span of 10 bases. The CDR3 spans 13 residues. Looked up from germline, CDR1 is MGHRA and CDR2 is YSYEKL. The CDR3 region is CASSQDQGGEQYF. The DNA of the CDR3 is TGCGCCAGCAGCCAAGATCAAGGGGGAGAGCAGTACTTC.

The chain combines TRBV7-2 with TRBJ1-2; 7 nucleotides agree with TRBD1. The J segment lost 2 bases and the V segment lost 3 bases, leaving 6 bases of the junction unmatched. The CDR3 is 15 amino acids. From germline, CDR1 is SGHTA and CDR2 FQGNSA. The CDR3: CASSLSGTANYGYTF. The CDR3 DNA follows: TGTGCCAGCAGCTTGTCCGGGACAGCAAACTATGGCTACACCTTC.

The chain links TRBV19 to TRBJ2-4; TRBD2 agrees at 12 bases. Germline lookup yields CDR1 LNHDA and CDR2 SQIVND (reference sequence). Trimming at V came to 7 bases and at J to 4 bases, leaving 8 bases not matched to a gene. The CDR3 contains 16 residues. The CDR3: CASTRTTSGGKNIQYF. DNA for the CDR3: TGTGCCAGTACCCGGACGACTAGCGGGGGAAAAAACATTCAGTACTTC. Combining the CDR3 with reference TRBV19 and TRBJ2-4 gives the whole variable domain DGGITQSPKYLFRKEGQNVTLSCEQNLNHDAMYWYRQDPGQGLRLIYYSQIVNDFQKGDIAEGYSVSREKKESFPLTVTSAQKNPTAFYLCASTRTTSGGKNIQYFGAGTRLSVL.

This clone was detected only a few times. V usage is TRBV5-1 and J usage is TRBJ2-6; 8 positions agree with TRBD1. V was clipped by 0 bases and J by 0 bases; unmatched bases: 2. Germline V gene lookup returns CDR1 SGHRS and CDR2 YFSETQ. The length of the CDR3 is 17 residues. The CDR3 coding sequence is TGCGCCAGCAGCTTGGCGACAGGGGCCTCTGGGGCCAACGTCCTGACTTTC. This gives the protein CASSLATGASGANVLTF. Using reference TRBV5-1 and TRBJ2-6 for the parts outside the CDR3, the full variable domain is KAGVTQTPRYLIKTRGQQVTLSCSPISGHRSVSWYQQTPGQGLQFLFEYFSETQRNKGNFPGRFSGRQFSNSRSEMNVSTLELGDSALYLCASSLATGASGANVLTFGAGSRLTVL.

The V and J genes are TRBV28 and TRBJ1-1; no reliable D call. The CDR3 length is 12 residues. The V end lost 3 bases, the J end lost 6 bases, and 8 bases lay between the germline ends. CDR1 and CDR2 from the germline V gene are MDHEN and SYDVKM. This CDR3 reads CASSLGSAEAFF. As DNA, the CDR3 is TGTGCCAGCAGTTTGGGTAGCGCTGAAGCTTTCTTT.

In this sample, this clone turned up a few times. The CDR3 nucleotides read TGCAGCGCCGATAGGTCCGAGGATAACTCTGGGGCCAACGTCCTGACTTTC. This codes for CSADRSEDNSGANVLTF. The J gene is TRBJ2-6, the V gene TRBV29-1; D ambiguous. The CDR3 is 17 amino acids. Germline loops: CDR1 SQVTM, CDR2 ANQGSEA. V was clipped by 7 bases and J by 0 bases, with 19 bases between them.

This clone was counted a few times. This chain connects TRBV5-4 to TRBJ2-2; 10 bases are shared with TRBD2. The CDR3 is 17 residues long. The germline V gene encodes CDR1 SGHNT and CDR2 YYREEE (reference sequence). Trimming cost V 4 bases and J 2 bases; bases outside gene matches: 8. Here the CDR3 reads CASSRELAGINTGELFF. The CDR3 DNA reads TGTGCCAGCAGCCGGGAACTAGCGGGGATTAACACCGGGGAGCTGTTTTTT. The variable domain in full, with the rest retrieved from reference TRBV5-4 and TRBJ2-2, is ETGVTQSPTHLIKTRGQQVTLRCSSQSGHNTVSWYQQALGQGPQFIFQYYREEENGRGNFPPRFSGLQFPNYSSELNVNALELDDSALYLCASSRELAGINTGELFFGEGSRLTVL.

This chain connects TRBV5-1 to TRBJ1-6, with 8 bases aligning to TRBD1. J lost 0 bases, V lost 4 bases, and 6 bases had no gene match. The length of the CDR3 is 17 residues. The germline V gene has CDR1 SGHRS and CDR2 YFSETQ. The CDR3 spells CASSGRQGSSYNSPLHF. CDR3 sequence (DNA): TGCGCCAGCAGCGGAAGACAGGGGAGCTCCTATAATTCACCCCTCCACTTT.

The chain carries TRBV5-6 and TRBJ1-6; D unresolved. Trimming left V 0 bases short and J 7 bases short, with 11 bases between. Germline loops: CDR1 SGHDT, CDR2 YYEEEE. This CDR3 region has 15 residues. CDR3 nucleotides: TGTGCCAGCAGCTTGGGATCGAGGTTCAATTCACCCCTCCACTTT. It yields the protein CASSLGSRFNSPLHF.

V and J are TRBV4-1 and TRBJ1-2; D may be TRBD1 (5 bases). The CDR3 length is 16 residues. Per germline, CDR1 MGHRA and CDR2 YSYEKL. V lost 2 bases, J lost 2 bases, and 15 bases lay in between. CDR3: CASSQFRARENYGYTF. The CDR3 DNA reads as TGCGCCAGCAGCCAATTCCGCGCCAGGGAAAACTATGGCTACACCTTC.

The chain carries TRBV7-9 and TRBJ1-5; D gene unclear. With 5 bases removed from V and 7 bases from J, the gap between germline ends came to 12 bases. CDR1 SEHNR and CDR2 FQNEAQ come from the germline V gene (reference sequence). There are 13 residues in the CDR3. Written as DNA, the CDR3 is TGTGCCAGCAGCCCCAATTCAGGCCAGCCCCAGCATTTT. Translated: CASSPNSGQPQHF.

The rearrangement joins TRBV5-1 to TRBJ2-1; 11 bases line up with TRBD2. The CDR3 totals 17 residues. CDR1 is SGHRS and CDR2 is YFSETQ in the germline V gene. V was pared by 4 bases and J by 4 bases, with 10 bases of the junction left unmatched. The CDR3: CASSPTLTSGGYNEQFF. The CDR3 DNA is TGCGCCAGCAGCCCGACTCTAACTAGCGGGGGATACAATGAGCAGTTCTTC.

Only one count was recorded for this clone. The J gene is TRBJ1-4, the V gene TRBV5-1; 7 bases fit TRBD1. V trimming: 4 bases; J trimming: 4 bases; junction bases outside the gene matches: 4. CDR1 SGHRS and CDR2 YFSETQ come from the germline V gene. The CDR3 covers 14 residues. The CDR3 nucleotides read TGCGCCAGCAGCGCATCAGGGGGTAATGAAAAACTGTTTTTT. Residues: CASSASGGNEKLFF.

V and J are TRBV19 and TRBJ1-3; D unresolved. Germline V CDR1 and CDR2: LNHDA, SQIVND (reference sequence). V was trimmed by 5 bases and J by 4 bases, leaving 12 bases between them. The CDR3 is 14 amino acids. The chain's CDR3 is CASSQVPGGNTIYF. CDR3 bases: TGTGCCAGTAGTCAGGTGCCTGGAGGAAACACCATATATTTT. The full variable domain, completed using reference TRBV19 and TRBJ1-3, is DGGITQSPKYLFRKEGQNVTLSCEQNLNHDAMYWYRQDPGQGLRLIYYSQIVNDFQKGDIAEGYSVSREKKESFPLTVTSAQKNPTAFYLCASSQVPGGNTIYFGEGSWLTVV.